The TCR beta chain under discussion was sequenced for a study of T cell repertoires in cytomegalovirus infection (dated by TCRdb to between 2018 and 2021). Study-level background: Peptide stimulations targeted recently identified HLA-C-restricted CMV epitopes, whose presentation resists viral immunomodulation, together with well-studied HLA-B-restricted epitopes. Donor HLA type was relevant to the analysis, because carriage of CMV infection together with the matching HLA type was indicated by public TCR beta signatures. General study outcomes and caveats: In both this cohort and an independent cohort of 352 donors, the cumulative frequency of public TCR beta family members distinguished carriers of CMV infection plus the relevant HLA type. In the ex vivo response, HLA-C-restricted CMV-specific TCR beta clonotypes were dominant, and in two of eight donors the single most frequent clonotype came from this HLA-C-restricted group.

The V and J ends are trimmed by 0 bases and 7 bases, leaving 13 bases between them. The CDR3 spans 14 residues, from the cysteine through the phenylalanine. Left in the record is the CDR3 DNA by itself, 42 bases read in frame from the first base. Per the germline V gene (reference sequence), DFQATT is the CDR1 and SNEGSKA is the CDR2. What this sample's treatment or condition label stands for: in vitro stimulation with specific CMV peptide epitopes to enrich CMV-specific T cells. In regard to this clonotype: No cognate antigen has been identified for it. Base qualities are missing; no much larger clone stands one base away.

For sequencing, an Illumina HiSeq 1500 was employed. TCRdb handled the public reads itself, with Q25 trimming in fastp and clone calling in MiXCR, and kept productive beta chains. A single entry per CDR3 protein holds the most common genes and DNA from its merged rows. Recorded for this sample are 750,000 to 900,000 distinct CDR3 sequences; just under 30% of them occurred a single time. The ten largest clones add up to around 12% of the sample. The sequencing here drew on cultured CD8+ T cells from PBMCs, taken from culture after CMV antigen stimulation. The sequence was obtained from a human donor in good health (CMV status not recorded). Some clones in this sample may be carry-over from other donors' samples. This receptor chain uses TRBV20-1 and TRBJ2-1, with the D gene not clear enough to name. The CDR3 here reads CSARDGWARNEQFF. The sequenced DNA: TGCAGTGCTAGAGACGGCTGGGCTAGGAATGAGCAGTTCTTC.